Included here is one T cell receptor beta chain sequence, with context. Its antigen is still unknown. A junction end diverges from the germline sequence, so it may reflect a read error. These data originate in a study of CD8+CD57+ T cells in acquired aplastic anemia. Study findings and constraints: Patients shared some 29 CD8+ CDR3 sequences with controls.

Germline values: CDR1 MGHRA, CDR2 YSYEKL. CDR3 length: 16 amino acids. TCR beta VDJ and CDR3 profiles were obtained from a genomic DNA template. A single record per CDR3 protein comes from TCRdb applying MiXCR to the reads. There are around 180,000 distinct CDR3 sequences in the sample; about three fifths occur only once, and around 45% lies in the top ten. The source material was sorted CD4+, CD8+, or CD8+CD57+ T cells (not recorded which) from PBMCs. The chain is built from TRBV4-1 and TRBJ2-1, with a tentative D call TRBD1 (8 bases). The receptor was derived from a human donor with severe aplastic anemia or a healthy control (not recorded which). CDR3 sequence reads: CASSHEGQGGRNEQFF. CDR3 DNA: TGTGCCAGCAGCCACGAAGGACAGGGAGGGAGAAATGAGCAGTTCTTC.